These 32 T cell receptor beta chains came from one sample sequenced in a study of Ad26.COV2.S vaccination and SARS-CoV-2 variants. Treatment reported: roughly 20 received Ad26.COV2.S at low or high dose, single or two shots; roughly five received placebo; per-sample allocation not given. Day 63 following the first vaccine or placebo injection was when the samples were taken. Profiled with immunoSEQ multiplex PCR; TCRdb holds only in-frame clones, not every one. This table holds 200,000 to 250,000 clones, roughly 90% found once. The material was peripheral blood, obtained in a trial of Ad26.COV2.S vaccine versus placebo. These receptors were obtained from a person between 18 and 65 years old who received the Ad26.COV2.S COVID-19 vaccine or a placebo.

The chain combines TRBV19 with TRBJ2-7; D remains unclear. This CDR3 comprises 15 residues. The V and J ends lost 5 bases and 0 bases respectively, with 14 bases between them. CDR1 is LNHDA and CDR2 is SQIVND in the germline V gene (reference sequence). CDR3 nucleotides: TGTGCCAGTAGTCCCGGAGTATGGTCCTCCTACGAGCAGTACTTC. It is translated as CASSPGVWSSYEQYF.

The CDR3 DNA reads TGTGCCAGCAGCCAAGATCTAAGTTACGAGCAGTACTTC. This gives the protein CASSQDLSYEQYF. The V and J genes are TRBV4-2 and TRBJ2-7; D is ambiguous. Germline CDR1 reads LGHNA; CDR2 reads YNFKEQ. The CDR3 runs to 13 residues. Trimming pared 0 bases from V and 4 bases from J, leaving 7 bases between.

This chain joins TRBV28 and TRBJ2-1; D is unresolved. V was cut by 6 bases and J by 3 bases, with 12 bases left in between. The germline CDR1 and CDR2 sequences are MDHEN and SYDVKM. CDR3 size: 14 residues. CDR3 sequence reads: CASSPLTDYNEQFF. The CDR3 DNA reads TGTGCCAGCAGCCCCTTGACCGACTACAATGAGCAGTTCTTC.

This chain connects TRBV29-1 to TRBJ1-1; weak D call: TRBD1 (5 bases). CDR3 length: 13 residues. Germline values: CDR1 SQVTM, CDR2 ANQGSEA. V was pared by 5 bases and J by 0 bases, with 10 bases between. The CDR3 DNA is TGCAGCGTTAGTAGGGGCGTGAACACTGAAGCTTTCTTT. Protein: CSVSRGVNTEAFF.

This clone has just one count. This chain uses TRBV6-5 with TRBJ2-5; 7 bases match TRBD2. The CDR3 contains 14 residues. V shed 6 bases and J 0 bases; nucleotides not matched to a gene: 4. Germline CDR1 reads MNHEY; CDR2 reads SVGAGI. CDR3 amino acids: CASSISGYQETQYF. Here the CDR3 DNA reads TGTGCCAGCAGCATTAGCGGGTACCAAGAGACCCAGTACTTC.

The V and J genes are TRBV7-9 and TRBJ2-5, with D tentatively TRBD1 (5 bases). Germline V gene data show CDR1 as SEHNR and CDR2 as FQNEAQ (reference sequence). V lost 5 bases and J 5 bases, leaving 15 bases between the germline ends. The CDR3 length is 14 residues. CDR3 sequence: CASSARMGRETQYF. The CDR3 coding sequence is TGTGCCAGCAGCGCACGGATGGGGCGGGAGACCCAGTACTTC.

This chain joins TRBV10-3 and TRBJ1-1; TRBD1 matches at 7 bases. J gave up 3 bases and V 8 bases, and 6 bases lay outside the gene matches. In germline, CDR1 is ENHRY, CDR2 SYGVKD. This CDR3 contains 13 residues. CDR3 coding DNA: TGTGCCATCCAACAGGGGTTCGACACTGAAGCTTTCTTT. Translated: CAIQQGFDTEAFF.

V is TRBV27 and J is TRBJ2-3; D unclear. Trimming took off 6 bases at V and 5 bases at J, with 15 bases between the two ends. The CDR3 sequence is 14 residues long. The germline gives CDR1 MNHEY, CDR2 SMNVEV (reference sequence). CDR3: CASSGGRGQDTQYF. The DNA for the CDR3 is TGTGCCAGCAGCGGCGGACGAGGTCAAGATACGCAGTATTTT.

V usage is TRBV19 and J usage is TRBJ2-2, with 8 bases identical to TRBD2. There are 15 residues in the CDR3. Germline V gene data show CDR1 as LNHDA and CDR2 as SQIVND (reference sequence). Trimming took 9 bases from V and 4 from J; bases not matched to a gene: 10. CDR3 DNA sequence: TGTGCCAGCACCGGCCAGCGGGGGTTCACCGGGGAGCTGTTTTTT. It specifies CASTGQRGFTGELFF.

The chain has TRBV5-1 and TRBJ1-5; TRBD1 is a possible D gene (5 bases). V was clipped by 4 bases and J by 0 bases, with 11 bases between them. Germline V gene sequence: CDR1 SGHRS, CDR2 YFSETQ. The CDR3 extends over 15 amino acids. CDR3 region: CASSLDSYSNQPQHF. The CDR3 bases are TGCGCCAGCAGCCTCGACAGTTATAGCAATCAGCCCCAGCATTTT.

The genes are TRBV11-3 and TRBJ1-1; D is undetermined. CDR3 size: 12 residues. Per the germline V gene, CDR1 is SGHNT and CDR2 is YENEEA. Trimming took off 0 bases at V and 8 bases at J, with 7 bases between the two ends. The CDR3 nucleotides read TGTGCCAGCAGCTTAGACAGAGGGGAAGCTTTCTTT. This sequence encodes CASSLDRGEAFF.

The chain combines TRBV5-1 with TRBJ2-3, with TRBD2 matching over 10 bases. CDR3 length: 16 amino acids. The V gene's germline CDR1 is SGHRS and CDR2 YFSETQ. The V segment lost 0 bases and the J segment 4 bases; nucleotides outside the gene matches: 5. CDR3 in DNA: TGCGCCAGCAGCTTGGTTCCTAGCGGGAGTTCAGATACGCAGTATTTT. Protein: CASSLVPSGSSDTQYF.

The rearrangement uses TRBV7-2 and TRBJ1-5; D is possibly TRBD1 (6 bases). Germline values: CDR1 SGHTA, CDR2 FQGNSA. Between the trimmed V and J ends, which lost 5 bases and 4 bases, there was a span of 15 bases. The length of the CDR3 is 15 residues. This chain's CDR3 is CASSLTQGWNQPQHF. The CDR3 DNA follows: TGTGCCAGCAGCCTAACACAGGGATGGAATCAGCCCCAGCATTTT.

The chain employs TRBV19 and TRBJ2-3; 7 bases are shared with TRBD1. V shed 5 bases and J 5 bases; nucleotides not matched to a gene: 7. The V gene's germline CDR1 is LNHDA and CDR2 SQIVND (reference sequence). This CDR3 region has 14 residues. The chain's CDR3 is CASSHQGVGDTQYF. DNA for the CDR3: TGTGCCAGTAGTCACCAGGGGGTTGGAGATACGCAGTATTTT.

This clone was detected once. The CDR3 nucleotides are TGCAGCGCCTGGACAGGGGGCGACGAGCAGTACTTC. Protein: CSAWTGGDEQYF. J is TRBJ2-7 and V is TRBV29-1; 11 nucleotides align to TRBD1. Trimming removed 7 bases from V and 5 bases from J; junction bases left unmatched: 4. This CDR3 is built from 12 residues. The germline V gene has CDR1 SQVTM and CDR2 ANQGSEA.

The genes are TRBV6-1 and TRBJ1-2; 12 bases are shared with TRBD1. Germline V gives CDR1 MNHNS, CDR2 SASEGT. V shed 2 bases and J 5 bases; nucleotides not matched to a gene: 6. This CDR3 has 16 amino acids. CDR3 DNA sequence: TGTGCCAGCAGTGAAACGGGACAGGGGGCGCGGTATGGCTACACCTTC. This codes for CASSETGQGARYGYTF.

The chain is built from TRBV5-4 and TRBJ1-2, with D perhaps matching TRBD1 (5 bases). Deletions cut 0 bases from V and 10 bases from J, with 16 bases between. CDR1 is SGHNT, CDR2 YYREEE, per germline (reference sequence). The CDR3 has 14 amino acids. This CDR3 reads CASSLATDNKYYTF. The DNA of the CDR3 is TGTGCCAGCAGCTTGGCCACGGACAATAAGTACTACACCTTC.

DNA for the CDR3: TGTGCCAGCAGTTCACCGATAGCGGGAGCCCCCCATGAGCAGTTCTTC. Translated, it gives CASSSPIAGAPHEQFF. The V gene is TRBV27, the J gene TRBJ2-1, with 9 bases aligning to TRBD2. J gave up 8 bases and V 4 bases, and 12 bases lay outside the gene matches. CDR1 is MNHEY and CDR2 is SMNVEV in the germline V gene (reference sequence). This CDR3 comprises 16 residues.

This clone came up once. This rearrangement joins TRBV28 to TRBJ2-1; D might be TRBD2 (6 bases). V lost 11 bases and J lost 0, with 14 bases in between. This CDR3 is built from 14 residues. Germline CDR1 reads MDHEN; CDR2 reads SYDVKM. CDR3 nucleotide sequence: TGTGCCGGATCACGGGGGAGCTCCTACAATGAGCAGTTCTTC. It yields the protein CAGSRGSSYNEQFF.

The chain's CDR3 is CATSRDRLAGGPTDTQYF. The CDR3 DNA sequence: TGTGCCACCAGCAGAGATAGACTAGCGGGGGGGCCGACAGATACGCAGTATTTT. This chain links TRBV15 with TRBJ2-3; 14 bases match TRBD2. Germline-derived CDR1 and CDR2 are LNHNV and YYDKDF (reference sequence). The J segment lost 3 bases and the V segment lost 0 bases, leaving 5 bases of the junction unmatched. This CDR3 has 18 residues. The full variable domain, its missing parts supplied by reference TRBV15 and TRBJ2-3, is DAMVIQNPRYQVTQFGKPVTLSCSQTLNHNVMYWYQQKSSQAPKLLFHYYDKDFNNEADTPDNFQSRRPNTSFCFLDIRSPGLGDTAMYLCATSRDRLAGGPTDTQYFGPGTRLTVL.

This chain links TRBV28 with TRBJ1-4, with 8 bases lining up with TRBD1. Germline CDR1 MDHEN, CDR2 SYDVKM. With 5 bases clipped from V and 9 bases from J, the junction kept 11 bases outside the gene matches. This CDR3 is 15 amino acids long. CDR3 sequence: CASSPSGTGGKKLFF. The CDR3 DNA reads as TGTGCCAGCAGTCCATCCGGGACAGGAGGGAAAAAACTGTTTTTT.

The sample holds one count of this clone. The CDR3 spells CASSRTGAADNEQFF. In DNA form, the CDR3 reads TGTGCCAGTAGTAGAACGGGAGCCGCCGACAATGAGCAGTTCTTC. The rearrangement uses TRBV19 and TRBJ2-1, with D possibly TRBD2 on 6 matching bases. This CDR3 region has 15 residues. CDR1 and CDR2 from the germline V gene are LNHDA and SQIVND (reference sequence). The ends were cut back, 4 bases at V and 5 bases at J, with 15 bases in the middle.

V and J are TRBV5-4 and TRBJ2-5, with 14 bases lining up with TRBD2. Trimming cost V 2 bases and J 5 bases; bases outside gene matches: 5. Germline assignment: CDR1 SGHNT and CDR2 YYREEE (reference sequence). The CDR3 extends over 16 amino acids. In DNA, the CDR3 is TGTGCCAGCAGCTTAGGGACTAGCGGGAGTATCGAGACCCAGTACTTC. It is translated as CASSLGTSGSIETQYF.

The chain recombines TRBV6-5 with TRBJ1-2, with 10 bases fitting TRBD1. This CDR3 is built from 15 residues. The V and J ends lost 6 bases and 5 bases, in that order; junction bases with no gene match: 9. Per germline, CDR1 MNHEY and CDR2 SVGAGI. Here the CDR3 reads CASSAVTGGRYGYTF. Written as DNA, the CDR3 is TGTGCCAGCAGCGCTGTGACAGGGGGCAGATATGGCTACACCTTC.

This chain joins TRBV19 and TRBJ1-6; tentative D call: TRBD1 (5 bases). The germline gives CDR1 LNHDA, CDR2 SQIVND (reference sequence). V was trimmed by 6 bases and J by 0 bases, leaving 12 bases between them. This CDR3 spans 16 amino acids. The CDR3 region is CASSPTGSSYNSPLHF. The CDR3 DNA is TGTGCCAGTAGCCCTACAGGAAGCTCCTATAATTCACCCCTCCACTTT.

This clone was seen more than once but under ten times. This same CDR3 is encoded by further DNA sequences in the sample. CDR3 in amino acids: CASSESQGQPQHF. The CDR3 DNA reads TGCGCCAGCAGTGAGTCCCAGGGCCAGCCCCAGCATTTT. J is TRBJ1-5 and V is TRBV10-1, with D possibly matching TRBD1 (5 bases). CDR1 and CDR2 (germline): WNHNN, SYGVQD (reference sequence). The CDR3 is made up of 13 amino acids. Trimming stripped 0 bases from V and 7 bases from J, with 7 bases between.

The rearrangement joins TRBV9 to TRBJ1-4, with D uncertain. This CDR3 has 10 residues. Trimming cost V 5 bases and J 7 bases, with 3 bases left between them. Germline CDR1 is SGDLS and CDR2 is YYNGEE. In DNA form, the CDR3 reads TGTGCCAGCAGTCCTGAAAAACTGTTTTTT. It codes for CASSPEKLFF.

The chain recombines TRBV29-1 with TRBJ2-7; no definite D call. The V end was cut by 4 bases, the J end by 5 bases, with 6 bases between. There are 10 residues in the CDR3. The germline V gene has CDR1 SQVTM and CDR2 ANQGSEA. The CDR3 DNA is TGCAGCGTTGGGGCTCACGAGCAGTACTTC. Its protein is CSVGAHEQYF.

V usage is TRBV7-9 and J usage is TRBJ1-1; D is ambiguous. CDR3 length: 15 residues. Germline assignment: CDR1 SEHNR and CDR2 FQNEAQ (reference sequence). V was clipped by 1 base and J by 7 bases, with 16 bases between them. The CDR3 DNA follows: TGTGCCAGCAGCTTAGAATCTTCCGGGCGATTTGAAGCTTTCTTT. Amino acids: CASSLESSGRFEAFF.

This chain links TRBV6-6 with TRBJ1-1; D is unclear. Trimming stripped 4 bases from V and 3 bases from J, with 12 bases between. Germline V gene sequence: CDR1 MNHNY, CDR2 SVGAGI (reference sequence). The CDR3 runs 14 residues. The CDR3 coding sequence is TGTGCCAGCAGTTTCTCCCCGGCGGACACTGAAGCTTTCTTT. It specifies CASSFSPADTEAFF.

CDR3 sequence reads: CASSLGPGLNYGYTF. CDR3 bases: TGTGCCAGCAGCTTAGGGCCAGGGCTTAACTATGGCTACACCTTC. This chain uses TRBV7-6 with TRBJ1-2, with D maybe TRBD1 (5 bases). V gave up 1 base and J gave up 1 base, with 10 bases separating them. Germline CDR1 is SGHVS and CDR2 is FNYEAQ. CDR3 size: 15 residues.

The sample holds a few counts of this clone. This chain connects TRBV5-4 to TRBJ1-1, with D unresolved. Germline V lookup: CDR1 SGHNT, CDR2 YYREEE (reference sequence). Trimming removed 4 bases from V and 8 bases from J, with 12 bases in between. The CDR3 length is 12 residues. The CDR3 loop is CASSPESTEAFF. CDR3 nucleotide sequence: TGTGCCAGCAGCCCAGAGTCCACAGAAGCTTTCTTT.